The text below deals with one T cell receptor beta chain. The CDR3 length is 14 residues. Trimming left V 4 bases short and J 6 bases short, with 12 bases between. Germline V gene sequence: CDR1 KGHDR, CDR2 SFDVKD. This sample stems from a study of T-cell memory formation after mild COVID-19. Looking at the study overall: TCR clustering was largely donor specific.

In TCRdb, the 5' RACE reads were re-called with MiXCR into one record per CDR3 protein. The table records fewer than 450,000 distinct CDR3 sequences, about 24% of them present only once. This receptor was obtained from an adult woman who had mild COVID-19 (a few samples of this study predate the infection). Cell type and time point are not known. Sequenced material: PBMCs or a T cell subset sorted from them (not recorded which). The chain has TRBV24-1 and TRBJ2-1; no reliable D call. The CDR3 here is CATSDPTSSNEQFF. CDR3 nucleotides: TGTGCCACCAGTGACCCCACTTCGTCCAATGAGCAGTTCTTC.